A selection of T cell receptor beta chains follows, all from one sample in a study of blood T cell repertoires in COVID-19. Produced via immunoSEQ multiplex PCR; TCRdb's table is partial and in-frame only. The sample has around 200,000 clones; approximately 87% are singletons. Sequencing input: PBMCs or T cells enriched from blood (not recorded which). The receptors shown here come from a woman in her forties or fifties in a cohort exposed to, infected with or recovered from COVID-19 (not recorded which). Both conserved end residues are part of each CDR3. A D gene is named only where the DNA matches it firmly. Rows may omit the clone size; those that give it use once, few, many or a size class.

cdr3_length | j_call | d_call | v_call | clone_size | cdr3_aa | cdr3_nt
15 | TRBJ2-5 | TRBD2 | TRBV10-3 | . | CAISVSSGGLETQYF | TGTGCCATCAGTGTGTCTAGCGGGGGACTAGAGACCCAGTACTTC
11 | TRBJ2-7 | . | TRBV6-5 | . | CAHAAAYEQYF | TGTGCCCACGCGGCAGCTTACGAGCAGTACTTC
13 | TRBJ1-5 | . | TRBV6-5 | . | CASSPNSNQPQHF | TGTGCCAGCAGTCCCAATAGCAATCAGCCCCAGCATTTT
12 | TRBJ1-1 | . | TRBV29-1 | . | CSGATQGTEAFF | TGCAGCGGAGCGACACAGGGAACTGAAGCTTTCTTT
14 | TRBJ1-2 | . | TRBV19 | . | CASSIQGTNYGYTF | TGTGCCAGTAGTATTCAGGGAACTAACTATGGCTACACCTTC
14 | TRBJ1-1 | TRBD1 | TRBV6-5 | once | CASSHRGLNTEAFF | TGTGCCAGCAGCCACAGGGGGCTTAACACTGAAGCTTTCTTT
14 | TRBJ2-1 | TRBD1 | TRBV6-4 | once | CASSRDRPDNEQFF | TGTGCCAGCTCCCGGGACAGGCCTGACAATGAGCAGTTCTTC
13 | TRBJ1-4 | . | TRBV30 | once | CAWSPLFRTELFF | TGTGCCTGGAGTCCCCTTTTTCGCACAGAACTGTTTTTT
14 | TRBJ2-7 | . | TRBV6-5 | . | CASSRDGSPYEQYF | TGTGCCAGCAGCCGGGATGGCAGCCCCTACGAGCAGTACTTC
13 | TRBJ1-1 | . | TRBV14 | . | CASSQVMNTEAFF | TGTGCCAGCAGCCAAGTAATGAACACTGAAGCTTTCTTT
17 | TRBJ2-6 | . | TRBV4-2 | once | CASSQDVTASGANVLTF | TGTGCCAGCAGCCAAGACGTTACTGCCTCTGGGGCCAACGTCCTGACTTTC
16 | TRBJ2-1 | TRBD2 | TRBV5-4 | . | CASSTRTSGGYNEQFF | TGTGCCAGCAGCACTCGGACTAGCGGGGGCTACAATGAGCAGTTCTTC
13 | TRBJ2-7 | . | TRBV1 | . | CTNHGTEFYEQYF | TGCACCAACCACGGGACAGAGTTTTACGAGCAGTACTTC
14 | TRBJ1-1 | . | TRBV5-1 | . | CASTEQGAYTEAFF | TGCGCCAGCACCGAACAGGGTGCCTACACTGAAGCTTTCTTT
14 | TRBJ1-2 | . | TRBV4-3 | . | CASSQERQVYGYTF | TGCGCCAGCAGCCAAGAGAGACAGGTCTATGGCTACACCTTC
15 | TRBJ2-7 | TRBD1 | TRBV2 | many | CASSYRDRVMYEQYF | TGTGCCAGCAGTTATCGGGACAGGGTAATGTACGAGCAGTACTTC
18 | TRBJ1-2 | . | TRBV21-1 | . | CASSRPRSGHPSNYGYTF | TGTGCCAGCAGCAGACCGAGGTCGGGACACCCATCTAACTATGGCTACACCTTC
15 | TRBJ1-5 | TRBD1 | TRBV10-2 | few | CASSGPGQGNQPQHF | TGCGCCAGCAGTGGCCCGGGACAGGGCAATCAGCCCCAGCATTTT
16 | TRBJ1-5 | TRBD1 | TRBV30 | . | CAWADRAGLSNQPQHF | TGTGCCTGGGCGGACAGGGCTGGTTTGAGCAATCAGCCCCAGCATTTT
16 | TRBJ2-3 | TRBD2 | TRBV9 | once | CASSVVASGEVDTQYF | TGTGCCAGCAGCGTAGTAGCTAGCGGGGAAGTAGATACGCAGTATTTT
14 | TRBJ1-6 | . | TRBV16 | . | CASSQSSQNSPLHF | TGTGCCAGCAGCCAATCATCTCAGAATTCACCCCTCCACTTT
14 | TRBJ2-2 | . | TRBV11-2 | . | CASSLGGGRGELFF | TGTGCCAGCAGCTTAGGGGGGGGGCGCGGGGAGCTGTTTTTT
13 | TRBJ2-1 | TRBD1 | TRBV5-4 | . | CASSPDRDGEQFF | TGTGCCAGCAGCCCCGACAGGGATGGAGAGCAGTTCTTC
14 | TRBJ2-1 | . | TRBV4-2 | . | CASSQDRQGSEQFF | TGTGCCAGCAGCCAAGATCGCCAGGGGAGTGAGCAGTTCTTC
12 | TRBJ1-2 | . | TRBV2 | . | CASRQDSFGYTF | TGTGCCAGCAGACAGGACAGCTTTGGCTACACCTTC
13 | TRBJ1-2 | TRBD1 | TRBV6-5 | . | CASSIQGNYGYTF | TGTGCCAGCAGTATACAGGGGAACTATGGCTACACCTTC
16 | TRBJ1-1 | TRBD1 | TRBV30 | . | CAWSGGRSGGDTEAFF | TGTGCCTGGAGTGGGGGCCGATCAGGGGGCGACACTGAAGCTTTCTTT
18 | TRBJ2-6 | . | TRBV27 | . | CASSPRLGFHSGANVLTF | TGTGCCAGCAGTCCCCGTCTAGGCTTCCACTCTGGGGCCAACGTCCTGACTTTC
15 | TRBJ1-2 | . | TRBV6-5 | . | CASSSRQKGDYGYTF | TGTGCCAGCAGTTCTCGGCAGAAGGGAGACTATGGCTACACCTTC
15 | TRBJ2-7 | TRBD1 | TRBV11-3 | once | CASSLGTGTGDEQYF | TGTGCCAGCAGCTTAGGGACAGGGACGGGCGACGAGCAGTACTTC
14 | TRBJ2-3 | TRBD1 | TRBV7-9 | few | CASRRGPRSDTQYF | TGTGCCAGCAGAAGGGGGCCCAGGTCCGATACGCAGTATTTT
13 | TRBJ1-2 | TRBD1 | TRBV29-1 | . | CSVEAEQGGGYTF | TGCAGCGTTGAAGCAGAACAGGGGGGAGGCTACACCTTC
15 | TRBJ2-2 | . | TRBV4-3 | . | CASSQDEGGTGELFF | TGCGCCAGCAGCCAAGACGAGGGGGGGACCGGGGAGCTGTTTTTT
13 | TRBJ1-2 | . | TRBV5-5 | . | CASSSFTDYGYTF | TGTGCCAGCAGCTCCTTTACTGACTATGGCTACACCTTC
15 | TRBJ1-1 | TRBD1 | TRBV28 | . | CASSDGQGAVVGAFF | TGTGCCAGCAGTGATGGACAGGGGGCGGTCGTTGGTGCTTTCTTT
15 | TRBJ1-6 | . | TRBV11-2 | once | CASSFRSGYNSPLHF | TGTGCCAGCAGCTTTCGGTCAGGGTATAATTCACCCCTCCACTTT
14 | TRBJ1-1 | . | TRBV19 | many | CASSIAGSGTEAFF | TGTGCCAGTAGTATCGCGGGATCCGGCACTGAAGCTTTCTTT
14 | TRBJ1-1 | . | TRBV24-1 | . | CATSNNPVNTEAFF | TGTGCCACCAGTAACAATCCAGTGAACACTGAAGCTTTCTTT
14 | TRBJ1-6 | . | TRBV7-9 | . | CASSLEQYNSPLHF | TGTGCCAGCAGCTTAGAACAGTATAATTCACCCCTCCACTTT
13 | TRBJ2-7 | TRBD2 | TRBV18 | once | CASSTSGSYEQYF | TGTGCCAGCTCAACTAGCGGTTCCTACGAGCAGTACTTC
17 | TRBJ1-2 | . | TRBV6-4 | . | CASSDSDTLFPSYGYTF | TGTGCCAGCAGTGACTCAGACACCTTATTTCCCTCTTATGGCTACACCTTC
16 | TRBJ2-3 | . | TRBV7-9 | . | CASSFGGASGSDTQYF | TGTGCCAGCAGCTTTGGGGGGGCGAGTGGTTCAGATACGCAGTATTTT
17 | TRBJ1-3 | . | TRBV7-9 | . | CASSSRSYTGPGNTIYF | TGTGCCAGCAGCTCACGATCCTATACAGGGCCCGGAAACACCATATATTTT
18 | TRBJ1-4 | TRBD1 | TRBV5-1 | . | CASSFGQGMGRANEKLFF | TGCGCCAGCAGCTTCGGACAGGGGATGGGTAGGGCTAATGAAAAACTGTTTTTT
13 | TRBJ2-7 | TRBD1 | TRBV6-5 | . | CASSWKDRAEQYF | TGTGCCAGCAGTTGGAAGGACAGGGCCGAGCAGTACTTC